The T cell receptor beta chain under discussion was sequenced for a study of blood T cell repertoires in COVID-19. Participant-reported clinical history was the basis for cohort assignment. Generated by immunoSEQ multiplex PCR, the TCRdb table keeps only in-frame clones and is missing some. The data show 300,000 or so clones, 80% to 90% seen once. After removal of 7 bases from V and 7 bases from J, the junction contained 11 bases not matched to a gene. CDR1 is MNHEY, CDR2 SVGAGI, per germline. The CDR3 runs 15 residues. The material sequenced was PBMCs or T cells enriched from blood (not recorded which). This clonotype was sampled from a woman in her thirties or forties with acute COVID-19. The chain uses TRBV6-5 and TRBJ2-2, with 8 nucleotides matching TRBD1. The CDR3 DNA is TGTGCCAGCAACAGGGGGATAAAAAAAGGCGGGGAGCTGTTTTTT. It yields the protein CASNRGIKKGGELFF.